This T cell receptor (beta chain) was sequenced for a study of cytomegalovirus exposure and HLA in healthy donors. Regarding the study as a whole: A later analysis linked roughly 17,000 TCR beta sequences to HLA alleles at 0.05 false discovery rate.

The PCR contained 60 Vbeta and 13 Jbeta primers. Generated by immunoSEQ multiplex PCR, the TCRdb table keeps only in-frame clones and is missing some. The sample includes about 75,000 clones, approximately 82% of them seen just once. CDR1 and CDR2 from the germline V gene are SGHRS and YFSETQ. V dropped 2 bases and J dropped 5; count of bases not matched to a gene: 7. The length of the CDR3 is 14 residues. On this clone: No antigen is known for it.

The origin of this receptor is a man in his sixties or seventies in good health and CMV-seropositive. The source material was PBMCs. The chain employs TRBV5-1 and TRBJ2-7, with 7 bases fitting TRBD2. CDR3 in amino acids: CASSFLGRANEQYF. The CDR3 region has the DNA TGCGCCAGCAGCTTCCTGGGGAGGGCTAACGAGCAGTACTTC.